Included here is one T cell receptor (beta chain) sequence, with context. These data originate in a study of blood T cell repertoires in COVID-19. Study overall: T cells, B-cell-depleted T cells, or PBMCs supplied cDNA or gDNA.

Cohorts were assigned according to the clinical history that participants reported. Two negative PCRs, clearance, or symptom resolution characterized the recovered Cohort 3 donors. As processed by the authors: Nucleated cell number was recorded as an estimate derived from reference gene primer amplification. Data came from immunoSEQ multiplex PCR; TCRdb stores just in-frame clones and leaves some out. The V and J calls and clone size were taken over from that table, and D and trimming were inferred from the DNA. The sample contains 150,000 to 200,000 clones, over 70% of which appear only once. CDR1 is MGHRA and CDR2 is YSYEKL in the germline V gene. The CDR3 length is 15 residues. V was cut by 2 bases and J by 0 bases, with 10 bases left in between.

The specimen sequenced was PBMCs or T cells enriched from blood (not recorded which). This sequence originates from a man over 45 who had recovered from COVID-19. The gene calls are TRBV4-1 and TRBJ1-1, with D possibly being TRBD1 (6 bases). The CDR3 sequence: CASSQSGQLNTEAFF. The CDR3 nucleotides are TGCGCCAGCAGCCAATCCGGACAGCTGAACACTGAAGCTTTCTTT.